This passage covers 22 T cell receptor beta chains from one sample sequenced in a study of blood T cells in healthy people across ages. A sample-barcoded 5' primer and a J-beta primer mix were used in a second PCR of about 6 to 12 cycles. TCRdb fed the 5' RACE reads into MiXCR, producing one record per CDR3 protein. The table records approximately 1,700,000 distinct CDR3 sequences, 35% to 50% of them present only once. Sequenced sample: blood. The receptor set was obtained from a human donor in good health.

Comment on this clonotype: At one end, the junction sequence differs from germline, possibly due to a read error. The chain combines TRBV24-1 with TRBJ2-5; D is undetermined. This CDR3 region has 13 residues. Germline V gene data show CDR1 as KGHDR and CDR2 as SFDVKD. As DNA, the CDR3 is TGTGCCACCAGTGTAAGGGCTGAAGAGACCCAGTATTTC. Translated, it gives CATSVRAEETQYF.

This clonotype has only a few counts. The genes are TRBV4-3 and TRBJ2-3; 8 nucleotides agree with TRBD2. Trimming cost V 4 bases and J 1 base; bases outside gene matches: 7. Germline CDR1 LGHNA, CDR2 YSLEER. CDR3 length: 16 amino acids. CDR3 region: CASSPAPGGRTDTQYF. The CDR3 DNA is TGCGCCAGCAGCCCGGCCCCGGGAGGGCGCACAGATACGCAGTATTTT.

This clonotype came up a few times. The chain recombines TRBV12-3 or TRBV12-4 with TRBJ1-1; D possibly corresponds to TRBD1 (6 bases). Trimming cost V 7 bases and J 10 bases, with 13 bases left between them. The CDR3 is 11 residues long. CDR3 in DNA: TGTGCCAGCACCCTTCGGGGGGCAGCTTTCTTT. This translates into CASTLRGAAFF.

CDR3 sequence: CASSSFGGHNSPLHF. The CDR3 DNA reads TGTGCCAGCAGCTCTTTTGGAGGTCATAATTCACCCCTCCACTTT. This chain links TRBV11-3 with TRBJ1-6; D remains unclear. Germline V gives CDR1 SGHNT, CDR2 YENEEA. Deletions cut 4 bases from V and 5 bases from J, with 12 bases between. CDR3 size: 15 residues.

The CDR3 DNA is TGTGCCAGCAGACGGGGTCTCAGCAATCAGCCCCAGCATTTT. Protein product: CASRRGLSNQPQHF. This sequence joins TRBV2 and TRBJ1-5; no definite D call. CDR1 SNHLY and CDR2 FYNNEI come from the germline V gene. CDR3 length equals 14 residues. V shed 6 bases and J shed 1 base, with 10 bases lying between them.

The chain is built from TRBV5-1 and TRBJ2-1, with 7 bases aligning to TRBD2. V lost 6 bases and J lost 3; bases outside the gene matches: 12. The germline V gene encodes CDR1 SGHRS and CDR2 YFSETQ. The CDR3 contains 16 residues. In DNA form, the CDR3 reads TGCGCCAGCAAGGGCTACGGGGGGACCGGCTACAATGAGCAGTTCTTC. It is translated as CASKGYGGTGYNEQFF.

This chain connects TRBV2 to TRBJ2-5, with a weak D call TRBD2 (6 bases). The J call may be wrong; the DNA end is better matched by TRBJ2-7. CDR3 length: 13 residues. Germline-derived CDR1 and CDR2 are SNHLY and FYNNEI. CDR3 amino acids: CASSGGSGYEQYF. CDR3 bases: TGTGCCAGCAGCGGGGGATCGGGGTACGAGCAGTACTTC.

The V gene is TRBV28, the J gene TRBJ2-1; TRBD2 might be the D (5 bases). The CDR3 covers 15 residues. With 1 base removed from V and 2 bases from J, the gap between germline ends came to 9 bases. Germline CDR1 is MDHEN and CDR2 is SYDVKM. The CDR3 nucleotides are TGTGCCAGCAGTTTATCCGGGATCCCCTACAATGAGCAGTTCTTC. Translation: CASSLSGIPYNEQFF.

The CDR3 region has the DNA TGCAGTGCTAGAGAAGGGACAGCTAATGAAAAACTGTTTTTT. Translated: CSAREGTANEKLFF. The V and J genes are TRBV20-1 and TRBJ1-4, with TRBD1 matching over 7 bases. V lost 0 bases and J lost 3; bases outside the gene matches: 1. The CDR3 sequence is 14 residues long. CDR1 and CDR2 (germline): DFQATT, SNEGSKA (reference sequence).

The chain combines TRBV11-2 with TRBJ1-1; tentative D call: TRBD1 (5 bases). Germline V gene lookup returns CDR1 SGHAT and CDR2 FQNNGV. The CDR3 is 14 residues long. The V end was cut by 9 bases, the J end by 3 bases, with 17 bases between. In DNA, the CDR3 is TGTGCCAGTAAAATTGGGACTTTGGACACTGAAGCTTTCTTT. It specifies CASKIGTLDTEAFF.

This clonotype has at least ten counts. The chain carries TRBV5-1 and TRBJ2-1; TRBD1 matches at 11 bases. Germline V gives CDR1 SGHRS, CDR2 YFSETQ. This CDR3 has 15 residues. With V trimmed by 3 bases and J by 7 bases, 6 bases remained unmatched. CDR3 coding DNA: TGCGCCAGCAGCTCGGGACAGGGGGTCGTGAATGAGCAGTTCTTC. This encodes CASSSGQGVVNEQFF.

The chain employs TRBV27 and TRBJ2-5, with D perhaps TRBD1 or TRBD2 (5 bases each). The CDR3 spans 18 residues. Germline CDR1 MNHEY, CDR2 SMNVEV (reference sequence). The V and J ends lost 5 bases and 2 bases respectively, with 24 bases between them. The CDR3 is CASSPNRIEARGQETQYF. The CDR3 nucleotides read TGTGCCAGCAGTCCTAACAGGATCGAAGCTCGGGGACAAGAGACCCAGTACTTC.

Here the CDR3 reads CASGLGTGEGSPLHF. CDR3 in DNA: TGTGCTAGTGGTTTGGGGACAGGGGAAGGTTCGCCCCTCCACTTT. The gene calls are TRBV12-5 and TRBJ1-6; TRBD1 aligns across 9 bases. J gave up 13 bases and V 1 base, and 8 bases lay outside the gene matches. The CDR3 is made up of 15 amino acids. CDR1 and CDR2 (germline): LGHNT, FRNRAP.

V gene TRBV6-6 combines with J gene TRBJ2-7, with D perhaps matching TRBD1 (5 bases). Trimming took 10 bases from V and 2 from J, leaving 15 bases between them. Germline CDR1 MNHNY, CDR2 SVGAGI (reference sequence). The length of the CDR3 is 13 residues. CDR3 protein: CATETTEPYEQYF. The CDR3 nucleotides read TGTGCCACCGAGACGACAGAACCCTACGAGCAGTACTTC.

The CDR3 DNA reads as TGTGCCAGGAGCGGGGTAGGCACAGATACGCAGTATTTT. As protein: CARSGVGTDTQYF. The gene calls are TRBV21-1 and TRBJ2-3. TRBV21-1 is a recognized pseudogene. This CDR3 spans 13 amino acids.

This chain links TRBV5-1 with TRBJ1-2, with D maybe TRBD1 (6 bases). The CDR3 consists of 13 residues. Germline V gene sequence: CDR1 SGHRS, CDR2 YFSETQ. V was pared by 0 bases and J by 9 bases, with 12 bases between. In DNA, the CDR3 is TGCGCCAGCAGCTTGGGGGCACAGGGCCGCTACACCTTC. It codes for CASSLGAQGRYTF. Supplemented by reference TRBV5-1 and TRBJ1-2, the full variable domain reads KAGVTQTPRYLIKTRGQQVTLSCSPISGHRSVSWYQQTPGQGLQFLFEYFSETQRNKGNFPGRFSGRQFSNSRSEMNVSTLELGDSALYLCASSLGAQGRYTFGSGTRLTVV.

This sequence joins TRBV4-2 and TRBJ1-2, with 9 positions matching TRBD1. CDR1 LGHNA and CDR2 YNFKEQ come from the germline V gene. With V trimmed by 4 bases and J by 9 bases, 6 bases remained unmatched. This CDR3 is 13 amino acids long. CDR3 DNA: TGTGCCAGCAGCCTCACAGGGGGCCATAGCTACACCTTC. It codes for CASSLTGGHSYTF.

The CDR3: CASSTRQGWYGYTF. For the CDR3, the DNA is TGTGCCAGCAGTACCCGACAGGGTTGGTATGGCTACACCTTC. The chain joins TRBV6-2 or TRBV6-3 to TRBJ1-2, with 7 bases identical to TRBD1. V shed 5 bases and J 5 bases; nucleotides not matched to a gene: 8. Germline CDR1 MNHEY, CDR2 SVGEGT. The CDR3 covers 14 residues.

The genes are TRBV7-8 and TRBJ2-2; D tentatively reads TRBD1 or TRBD2 (5 bases each). The CDR3 loop spans 15 amino acids. The V and J ends lost 5 bases and 4 bases respectively, with 14 bases between them. Germline V lookup: CDR1 SGHVS, CDR2 FQNEAQ. CDR3 amino acids: CASSPHSGRTGELFF. The CDR3 nucleotides read TGTGCCAGCAGCCCCCATTCGGGGCGCACCGGGGAGCTGTTTTTT.

Turning to this clonotype: The junction shows a germline mismatch at one end, possibly a read error. The rearrangement uses TRBV27 and TRBJ1-2; perhaps TRBD1 as D (5 bases). CDR3 size: 14 residues. Looked up from germline, CDR1 is MNHEY and CDR2 is SMNVEV (reference sequence). The CDR3, as DNA: TGTGCCAGCGGTTTAAAGGGGACTTTTAATGGCTGCACCTTC. This gives the protein CASGLKGTFNGCTF.

The chain joins TRBV2 to TRBJ1-4; 10 nucleotides align to TRBD1. The germline gives CDR1 SNHLY, CDR2 FYNNEI. The CDR3 sequence is 16 residues long. Losses at the gene ends were 2 bases for V and 7 bases for J; bases not matched to a gene: 7. CDR3: CASSEFGGTGAEKLFF. The CDR3 region has the DNA TGTGCCAGCAGTGAATTTGGCGGGACAGGGGCTGAAAAACTGTTTTTT.

This chain uses TRBV7-9 with TRBJ2-5; D not resolved. The end of the DNA is better explained by TRBJ2-7, so the J call may be wrong. The germline gives CDR1 SEHNR, CDR2 FQNEAQ (reference sequence). The CDR3 is 14 amino acids. The CDR3 DNA is TGTGCCAGCAGCCCCCCGGCTAATACCTACGAGCAGTACTTC. Translated: CASSPPANTYEQYF.